These 9 T cell receptor beta chains came from one sample sequenced in a study of shared clonotypes between healthy human individuals. The protocol was immunoSEQ multiplex PCR, while the TCRdb copy is restricted to in-frame clones and leaves out a portion. The table records 2 million to 2.5 million clones, about nine tenths of them present only once. Sequencing was carried out using naive CD4+ T cells from PBMCs. The subset is: CD45RA+ positively selected. Source of these receptors: a man younger than 30 in good health. Some clones in this sample may be carry-over from other donors' samples.

This clone came up a few times. The V and J genes are TRBV29-1 and TRBJ1-3; the D is unclear. The CDR3 length is 11 residues. Trimming removed 7 bases from V and 1 base from J, with 5 bases in between. Germline V gene sequence: CDR1 SQVTM, CDR2 ANQGSEA. CDR3: CSAVSGNTIYF. The CDR3 coding sequence is TGCAGCGCTGTATCTGGAAACACCATATATTTT.

The chain combines TRBV7-2 with TRBJ2-5; D possibly corresponds to TRBD1 (6 bases). The germline V gene encodes CDR1 SGHTA and CDR2 FQGNSA. The CDR3 contains 15 residues. V lost 4 bases to trimming and J lost 1 base, with 13 bases between them. The CDR3 protein is CASSSQRGSQETQYF. In nucleotides, the CDR3 is TGTGCCAGCAGCTCGCAGAGGGGGAGCCAAGAGACCCAGTACTTC.

This rearrangement joins TRBV30 to TRBJ2-7, with TRBD1 matching 7 bases. Per germline, CDR1 GTSNPN and CDR2 SVGIG (reference sequence). V lost 3 bases and J lost 3; bases outside the gene matches: 14. This CDR3 has 16 residues. The CDR3 nucleotides are TGTGCCTGGAGACCTCGACAGGGTAGAAGCAGCTACGAGCAGTACTTC. As protein: CAWRPRQGRSSYEQYF.

This chain connects TRBV6-1 to TRBJ1-1; D ambiguous. Trimming removed 4 bases at V and 0 bases at J, with 18 bases between. Germline V lookup: CDR1 MNHNS, CDR2 SASEGT. This CDR3 is built from 17 residues. The CDR3 sequence: CASSGGRSPPMNTEAFF. Written as DNA, the CDR3 is TGTGCCAGCAGTGGGGGTCGGAGCCCCCCAATGAACACTGAAGCTTTCTTT.

The chain combines TRBV5-8 with TRBJ2-2, with TRBD1 identical over 7 bases. The CDR3 totals 16 residues. With 4 bases clipped from V and 2 bases from J, the junction kept 8 bases outside the gene matches. The V gene's germline CDR1 is SGHTS and CDR2 YDEGEE. CDR3 in amino acids: CASSLTWTGNTGELFF. For the CDR3, the DNA is TGTGCCAGCAGCCTAACGTGGACAGGAAACACCGGGGAGCTGTTTTTT.

This clone has just a few counts. The J gene is TRBJ2-2, the V gene TRBV2; the D call may be TRBD1 or TRBD2 (6 bases each). Trimming pared 7 bases from V and 6 bases from J, leaving 15 bases between. The CDR3 is 14 residues long. Germline V gene data show CDR1 as SNHLY and CDR2 as FYNNEI. The CDR3 region is CASTGGVAAGELFF. CDR3 DNA: TGTGCCAGCACCGGGGGCGTTGCGGCCGGGGAGCTGTTTTTT. The full variable domain, in which reference TRBV2 and TRBJ2-2 provide the parts outside the CDR3, is EPEVTQTPSHQVTQMGQEVILRCVPISNHLYFYWYRQILGQKVEFLVSFYNNEISEKSEIFDDQFSVERPDGSNFTLKIRSTKLEDSAMYFCASTGGVAAGELFFGEGSRLTVL.

This rearrangement joins TRBV5-4 to TRBJ2-7; possibly TRBD2 for D (6 bases). V lost 3 bases and J lost 0, with 13 bases in between. This CDR3 has 15 residues. Germline V gene sequence: CDR1 SGHNT, CDR2 YYREEE (reference sequence). This CDR3 is CASSWPAAGSYEQYF. For the CDR3, the DNA is TGTGCCAGCAGCTGGCCGGCAGCGGGCTCCTACGAGCAGTACTTC. Supplemented by reference TRBV5-4 and TRBJ2-7, the full variable domain reads ETGVTQSPTHLIKTRGQQVTLRCSSQSGHNTVSWYQQALGQGPQFIFQYYREEENGRGNFPPRFSGLQFPNYSSELNVNALELDDSALYLCASSWPAAGSYEQYFGPGTRLTVT.

Concerning this clone: Other nucleotide sequences in the sample specify the same CDR3. The chain combines TRBV7-2 with TRBJ2-2; unclear D gene. This CDR3 is 14 amino acids long. The V end was cut by 3 bases, the J end by 1 base, with 6 bases between. The V gene's germline CDR1 is SGHTA and CDR2 FQGNSA. In nucleotides, the CDR3 is TGTGCCAGCAGCTTGGGCGGGAACACCGGGGAGCTGTTTTTT. Protein sequence: CASSLGGNTGELFF.

Comments on this clone: Other nucleotide sequences from this sample produce the same CDR3. The chain is built from TRBV28 and TRBJ2-7; D is unclear. The CDR3 runs 12 residues. Germline CDR1 is MDHEN and CDR2 is SYDVKM. V shed 8 bases and J shed 4 bases, with 12 bases lying between them. The CDR3 sequence is CASSRVSYEQYF. Written as DNA, the CDR3 is TGTGCCAGCTCAAGGGTGTCTTACGAGCAGTACTTC. Full variable domain (rest looked up from reference TRBV28 and TRBJ2-7): DVKVTQSSRYLVKRTGEKVFLECVQDMDHENMFWYRQDPGLGLRLIYFSYDVKMKEKGDIPEGYSVSREKKERFSLILESASTNQTSMYLCASSRVSYEQYFGPGTRLTVT.